These T cell receptor beta chains were read from a single sample in a study of blood T cell repertoires in COVID-19. Here immunoSEQ multiplex PCR was the method, and the copy in TCRdb shows in-frame clones only, minus some. The repertoire holds 150,000 to 200,000 clones, with approximately 86% as singletons. The sequenced material came from peripheral blood. The receptor source for this set is a woman aged 80 or over in a cohort sampled during active or convalescent COVID-19. Each CDR3 is given with its conserved first and last residue.

j_call v_call cdr3_aa
TRBJ2-7 TRBV9 CASSAGTSGSYEQYF
TRBJ2-1 TRBV24-1 CATRASGTGVEQFF
TRBJ2-5 TRBV7-2 CASSFPPRDTYFQYF
TRBJ1-2 TRBV7-9 CASSPTFLNYGYTF
TRBJ1-2 TRBV30 CAWSVFRGQGGYTF
TRBJ2-7 TRBV3-1/TRBV3-2 CASSQVTGYYEQYF
TRBJ2-3 TRBV12-1 CASSSGLAGDRSTDTQYF
TRBJ2-1 TRBV30 CACWGGEQFF
TRBJ2-7 TRBV19 CASTPGQDSYEQYF
TRBJ1-2 TRBV27 CASSLAPGQGGYGYTF
TRBJ1-2 TRBV28 CASSQQGYGYGYTF
TRBJ2-5 TRBV9 CASSPQSGQETQYF
TRBJ2-5 TRBV5-1 CASSLPRQQYQETQYF
TRBJ1-2 TRBV18 CASSPPPQTGGRDGYTF
TRBJ1-2 TRBV28 CASSPQDRDGNGYTF
TRBJ1-1 TRBV19 CASSLWVGGPNTEAFF
TRBJ2-5 TRBV5-1 CASSLGELAGGLETQYF
TRBJ1-2 TRBV28 CASSLFGRGDGYTF
TRBJ2-7 TRBV5-1 CASSLNRQAYEQYF
TRBJ1-1 TRBV24-1 CATSDTTRTEAFF
TRBJ2-2 TRBV9 CASSPRTDSTGELFF
TRBJ2-5 TRBV7-8 CASSLGYRGETQYF
TRBJ1-1 TRBV10-1 CASGTCEAFF
TRBJ2-6 TRBV7-6 CASGGRLGPTFAGANVLTF
TRBJ2-1 TRBV27 CASRYLAAYNEQFF
TRBJ2-1 TRBV18 CASSPPGGNSYNEQFF